The clone carrying this T cell receptor (beta chain) was observed a handful of times. These data originate in a study of regulatory T cells in long-lasting Graves disease. About the study: Antithyroid drug use was under 3 months in newly diagnosed Graves' patients.

Time point here: newly diagnosed GD, antithyroid drugs for less than 3 months. Extracted PBMC RNA gave rise to the TCR library. Assembly of TCR beta libraries relied on iRepertoire HTBI primers together with Arm-PCR of CDR3 regions. In the original workflow: From all samples, identification returned over 13 TRBJ and just over 60 TRBV segments. TCRdb used MiXCR to reprocess the multiplex PCR reads, holding one entry per CDR3 protein. TCRdb's processing, not the authors', yielded these V and J calls. The repertoire holds hundreds of thousands of distinct CDR3 sequences, with 16% as singletons. This same sample was also taken into another study, of T cells in Graves' hyperthyroidism and ophthalmopathy. This second study notes: The hyperthyroidism was newly diagnosed and had lasted under 2 months; the patients were aged 18 to 65.

This sample comprised peripheral blood mononuclear cells (PBMCs), obtained at new diagnosis, from a patient treated with antithyroid drugs. The TCR was taken from a woman aged 25 to 45 with Graves disease.

Here the CDR3 DNA reads TGTGCCAGCAGCTTCCCGACTAGCAGCCTCACAGATACGCAGTATTTT. This gives the protein CASSFPTSSLTDTQYF. The rearrangement links TRBV13 to TRBJ2-3; 7 bases line up with TRBD2. Trimming took 3 bases from V and 2 from J; bases not matched to a gene: 8. The CDR3 sequence is 16 residues long. In germline, CDR1 is PRHDT, CDR2 FYEKMQ (reference sequence). The full variable domain, in which reference TRBV13 and TRBJ2-3 provide the parts outside the CDR3, is AAGVIQSPRHLIKEKRETATLKCYPIPRHDTVYWYQQGPGQDPQFLISFYEKMQSDKGSIPDRFSAQQFSDYHSELNMSSLELGDSALYFCASSFPTSSLTDTQYFGPGTRLTVL.